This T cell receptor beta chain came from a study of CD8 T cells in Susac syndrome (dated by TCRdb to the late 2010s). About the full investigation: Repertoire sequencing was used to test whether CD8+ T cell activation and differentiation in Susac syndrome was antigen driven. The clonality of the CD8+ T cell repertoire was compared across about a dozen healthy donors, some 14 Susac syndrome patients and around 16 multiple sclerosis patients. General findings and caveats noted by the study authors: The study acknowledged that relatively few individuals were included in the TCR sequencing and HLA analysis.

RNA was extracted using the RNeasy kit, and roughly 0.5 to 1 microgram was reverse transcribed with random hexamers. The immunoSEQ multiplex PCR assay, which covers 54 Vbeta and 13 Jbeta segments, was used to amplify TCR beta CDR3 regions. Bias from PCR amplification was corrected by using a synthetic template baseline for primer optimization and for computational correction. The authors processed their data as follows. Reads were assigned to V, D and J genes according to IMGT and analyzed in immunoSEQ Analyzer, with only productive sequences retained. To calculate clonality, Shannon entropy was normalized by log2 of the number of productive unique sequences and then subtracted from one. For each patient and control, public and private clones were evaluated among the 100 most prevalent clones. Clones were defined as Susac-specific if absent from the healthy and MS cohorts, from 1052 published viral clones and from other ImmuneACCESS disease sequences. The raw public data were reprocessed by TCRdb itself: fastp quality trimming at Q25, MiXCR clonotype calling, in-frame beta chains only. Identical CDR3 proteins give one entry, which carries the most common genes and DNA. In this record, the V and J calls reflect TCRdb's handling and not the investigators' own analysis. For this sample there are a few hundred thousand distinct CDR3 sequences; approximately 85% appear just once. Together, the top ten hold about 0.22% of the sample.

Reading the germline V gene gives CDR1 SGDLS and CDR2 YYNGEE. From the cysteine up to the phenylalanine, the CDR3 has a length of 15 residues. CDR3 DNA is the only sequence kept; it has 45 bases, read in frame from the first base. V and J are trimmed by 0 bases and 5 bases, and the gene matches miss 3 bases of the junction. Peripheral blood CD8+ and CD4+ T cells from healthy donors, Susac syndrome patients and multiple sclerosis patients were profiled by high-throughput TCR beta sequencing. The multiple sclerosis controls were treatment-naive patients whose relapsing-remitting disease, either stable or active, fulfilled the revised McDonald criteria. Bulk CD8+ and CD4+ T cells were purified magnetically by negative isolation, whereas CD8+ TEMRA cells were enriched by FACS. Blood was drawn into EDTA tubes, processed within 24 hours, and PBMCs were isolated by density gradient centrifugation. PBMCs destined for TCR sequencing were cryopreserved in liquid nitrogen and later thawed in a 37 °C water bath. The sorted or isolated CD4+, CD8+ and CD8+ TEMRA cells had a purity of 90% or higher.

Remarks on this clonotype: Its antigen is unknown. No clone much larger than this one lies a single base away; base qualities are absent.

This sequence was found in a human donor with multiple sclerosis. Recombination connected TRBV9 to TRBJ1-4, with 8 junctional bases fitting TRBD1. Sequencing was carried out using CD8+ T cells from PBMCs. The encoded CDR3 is CASSVDGTGNEKLFF. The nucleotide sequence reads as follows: TGTGCCAGCAGCGTAGACGGGACAGGAAATGAAAAACTGTTTTTT.